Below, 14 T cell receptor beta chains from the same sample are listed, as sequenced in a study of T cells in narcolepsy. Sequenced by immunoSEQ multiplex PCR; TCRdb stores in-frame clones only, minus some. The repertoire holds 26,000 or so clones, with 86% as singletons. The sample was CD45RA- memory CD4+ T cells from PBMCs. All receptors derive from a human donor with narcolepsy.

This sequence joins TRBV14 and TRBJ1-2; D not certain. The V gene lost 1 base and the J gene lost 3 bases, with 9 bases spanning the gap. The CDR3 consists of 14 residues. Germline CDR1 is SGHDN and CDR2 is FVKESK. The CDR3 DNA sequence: TGTGCCAGCAGCCAAGGGCTGCAGTACTATGGCTACACCTTC. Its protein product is CASSQGLQYYGYTF.

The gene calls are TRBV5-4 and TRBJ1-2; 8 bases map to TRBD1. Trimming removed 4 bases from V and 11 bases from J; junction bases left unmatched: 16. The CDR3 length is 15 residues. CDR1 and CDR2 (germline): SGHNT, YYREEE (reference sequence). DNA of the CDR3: TGTGCCAGCAGCCCAGGGCCTGGGGACAGGCAGCGGTACACCTTC. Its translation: CASSPGPGDRQRYTF.

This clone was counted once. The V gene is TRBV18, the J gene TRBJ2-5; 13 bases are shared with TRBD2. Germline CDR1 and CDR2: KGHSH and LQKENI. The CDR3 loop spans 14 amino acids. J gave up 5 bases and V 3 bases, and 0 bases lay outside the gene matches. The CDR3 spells CASSPGLAGETQYF. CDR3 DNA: TGTGCCAGCTCACCGGGACTAGCGGGGGAGACCCAGTACTTC.

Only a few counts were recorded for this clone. The CDR3 DNA reads as TGTGCCAGCACCTTAGCCAAAAACATTCAGTACTTC. It encodes CASTLAKNIQYF. The chain uses TRBV2 and TRBJ2-4; D not certain. Trimming stripped 7 bases from V and 0 bases from J, with 4 bases between. The CDR3 is made up of 12 amino acids. The germline V gene encodes CDR1 SNHLY and CDR2 FYNNEI.

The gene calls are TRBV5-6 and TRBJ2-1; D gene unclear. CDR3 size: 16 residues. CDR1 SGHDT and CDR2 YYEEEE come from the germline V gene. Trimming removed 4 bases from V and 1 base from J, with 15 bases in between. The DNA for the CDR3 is TGTGCCAGCAGCCCTCGAAGAAGCTCATCCTACAATGAGCAGTTCTTC. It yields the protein CASSPRRSSSYNEQFF.

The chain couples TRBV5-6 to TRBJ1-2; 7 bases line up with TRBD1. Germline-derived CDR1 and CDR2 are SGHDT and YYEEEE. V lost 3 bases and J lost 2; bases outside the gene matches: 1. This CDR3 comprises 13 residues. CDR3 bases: TGTGCCAGCAGCTCACAGGGGAACTATGGCTACACCTTC. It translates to CASSSQGNYGYTF.

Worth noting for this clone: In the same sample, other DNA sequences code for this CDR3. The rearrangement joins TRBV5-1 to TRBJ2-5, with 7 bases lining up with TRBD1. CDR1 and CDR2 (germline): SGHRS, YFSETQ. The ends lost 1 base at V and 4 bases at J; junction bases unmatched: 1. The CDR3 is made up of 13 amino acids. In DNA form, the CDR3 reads TGCGCCAGCAGCTTGCCAGGGGGAGAGACCCAGTACTTC. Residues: CASSLPGGETQYF.

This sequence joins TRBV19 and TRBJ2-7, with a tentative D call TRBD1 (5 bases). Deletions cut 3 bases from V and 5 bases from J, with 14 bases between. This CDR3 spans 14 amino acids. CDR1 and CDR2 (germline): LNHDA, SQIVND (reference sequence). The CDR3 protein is CASSIQGGFDEQYF. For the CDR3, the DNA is TGTGCCAGTAGTATTCAGGGCGGTTTCGACGAGCAGTACTTC.

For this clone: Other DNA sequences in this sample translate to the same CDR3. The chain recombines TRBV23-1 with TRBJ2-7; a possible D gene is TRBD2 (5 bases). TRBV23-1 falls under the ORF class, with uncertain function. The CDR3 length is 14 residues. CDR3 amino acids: CASSQRGYAHEQYV. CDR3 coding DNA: TGCGCCAGCAGTCAACGAGGGTATGCCCACGAACAGTACGTC.

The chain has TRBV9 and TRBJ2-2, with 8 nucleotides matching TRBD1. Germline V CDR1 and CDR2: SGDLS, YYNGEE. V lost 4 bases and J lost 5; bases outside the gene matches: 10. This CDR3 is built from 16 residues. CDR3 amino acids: CASSIDRGGGTGELFF. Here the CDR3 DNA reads TGTGCCAGCAGCATCGACAGGGGTGGAGGGACCGGGGAGCTGTTTTTT. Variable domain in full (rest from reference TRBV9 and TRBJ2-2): DSGVTQTPKHLITATGQRVTLRCSPRSGDLSVYWYQQSLDQGLQFLIQYYNGEERAKGNILERFSAQQFPDLHSELNLSSLELGDSALYFCASSIDRGGGTGELFFGEGSRLTVL.

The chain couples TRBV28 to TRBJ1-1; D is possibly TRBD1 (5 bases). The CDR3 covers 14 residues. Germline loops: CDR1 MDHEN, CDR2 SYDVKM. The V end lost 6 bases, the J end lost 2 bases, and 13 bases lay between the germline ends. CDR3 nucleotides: TGTGCCAGCAGAGTTGGAGGGGTTAACACTGAAGCTTTCTTT. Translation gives CASRVGGVNTEAFF.

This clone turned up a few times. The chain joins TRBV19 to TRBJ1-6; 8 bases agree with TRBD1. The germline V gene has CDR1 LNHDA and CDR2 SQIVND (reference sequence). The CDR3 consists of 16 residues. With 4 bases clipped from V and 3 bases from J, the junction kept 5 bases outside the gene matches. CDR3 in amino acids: CASSTTGDLYNSPLHF. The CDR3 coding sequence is TGTGCCAGTAGTACGACAGGGGACCTCTATAATTCACCCCTCCACTTT.

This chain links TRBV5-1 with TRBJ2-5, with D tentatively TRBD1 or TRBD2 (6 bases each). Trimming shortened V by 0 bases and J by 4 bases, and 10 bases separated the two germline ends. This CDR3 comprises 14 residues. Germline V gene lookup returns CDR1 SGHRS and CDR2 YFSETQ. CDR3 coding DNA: TGCGCCAGCAGCTTGGTTCGGGGGCGAGAGACCCAGTACTTC. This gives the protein CASSLVRGRETQYF. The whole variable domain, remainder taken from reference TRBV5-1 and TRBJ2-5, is KAGVTQTPRYLIKTRGQQVTLSCSPISGHRSVSWYQQTPGQGLQFLFEYFSETQRNKGNFPGRFSGRQFSNSRSEMNVSTLELGDSALYLCASSLVRGRETQYFGPGTRLLVL.

CDR3 in amino acids: CASSPGQGARSYNSPLHF. Written as DNA, the CDR3 is TGTGCCAGCAGTCCCGGACAGGGGGCTCGGTCCTATAATTCACCCCTCCACTTT. The chain uses TRBV28 and TRBJ1-6; 11 nucleotides align to TRBD1. Trimming at V came to 5 bases and at J to 1 base, leaving 7 bases not matched to a gene. Germline loops: CDR1 MDHEN, CDR2 SYDVKM. There are 18 residues in the CDR3.